These T cell receptor beta chains were read from a single sample in a study of shared clonotypes between healthy human individuals. TCRdb keeps only in-frame clones here, not all; method: immunoSEQ multiplex PCR. The data show about 1 million clones, approximately 72% seen once. What was sequenced was memory CD4+ T cells sorted from blood. The source is a young man in good health. Both conserved end residues are part of each CDR3. The D gene is left open where the match is weak. The size of a clone is reported for some rows only, either as once, few or many, or as a class for expanded clones.

clone size: -
J gene: TRBJ2-7
D gene: TRBD1
V gene: TRBV6-1
CDR3 DNA: TGTGCCAGCATTCTGGGACAGGGGGCGTGGGAGCAGTACTTC
CDR3 protein: CASILGQGAWEQYF

clone size: -
J gene: TRBJ2-6
D gene: -
V gene: TRBV25-1
CDR3 DNA: TGTGCCAGCAGTGAAGTCACCGGAAACTCTGGGGCCAACGTCCTGACTTTC
CDR3 protein: CASSEVTGNSGANVLTF

clone size: many
J gene: TRBJ2-3
D gene: TRBD2
V gene: TRBV13
CDR3 DNA: TGTGCCAGCAGCCCACCTAGCGGGAGGGACACAGATACGCAGTATTTT
CDR3 protein: CASSPPSGRDTDTQYF

clone size: few
J gene: TRBJ2-7
D gene: -
V gene: TRBV27
CDR3 DNA: TGTGCCAGCAGTTTCGACGGCTCCTACGAGCAGTACTTC
CDR3 protein: CASSFDGSYEQYF

clone size: -
J gene: TRBJ1-2
D gene: TRBD1
V gene: TRBV5-6
CDR3 DNA: TGTGCCAGCAGCCCTCTCGGGACAGGGGGCGGTGGCTACACCTTC
CDR3 protein: CASSPLGTGGGGYTF

clone size: -
J gene: TRBJ1-4
D gene: -
V gene: TRBV10-2
CDR3 DNA: TGCGCCAGCAGCCTAGGAACTAATGAAAAACTGTTTTTT
CDR3 protein: CASSLGTNEKLFF

clone size: few
J gene: TRBJ2-3
D gene: TRBD2
V gene: TRBV7-2
CDR3 DNA: TGTGCCAGCAGCCCTGGGGGGGGCACAGATACGCAGTATTTT
CDR3 protein: CASSPGGGTDTQYF

clone size: -
J gene: TRBJ2-1
D gene: TRBD2
V gene: TRBV5-6
CDR3 DNA: TGTGCCAGCACCCACAAGGGCGGGAGCAATGAGCAGTTCTTC
CDR3 protein: CASTHKGGSNEQFF

clone size: -
J gene: TRBJ2-7
D gene: -
V gene: TRBV5-1
CDR3 DNA: TGCGCCAGCAGCTTGTTCGATGGCACCCTCTACGAGCAGTACTTC
CDR3 protein: CASSLFDGTLYEQYF

clone size: -
J gene: TRBJ2-1
D gene: -
V gene: TRBV5-6
CDR3 DNA: TGTGCCAGCAGCTTGGGATCTTACAATGAGCAGTTCTTC
CDR3 protein: CASSLGSYNEQFF

clone size: -
J gene: TRBJ2-7
D gene: -
V gene: TRBV27
CDR3 DNA: TGTGCCAGCAGTTCCGTTCGGAGCGGCTCCTACGAGCAGTACTTC
CDR3 protein: CASSSVRSGSYEQYF

clone size: -
J gene: TRBJ2-5
D gene: TRBD2
V gene: TRBV5-1
CDR3 DNA: TGCGCCAGCAGCTTGGCCGGGGGGAGGGAGACCCAGTACTTC
CDR3 protein: CASSLAGGRETQYF

clone size: -
J gene: TRBJ2-3
D gene: -
V gene: TRBV9
CDR3 DNA: TGTGCCAGCAGCGTAGAGGGAGGGGGTTCTGATACGCAGTATTTT
CDR3 protein: CASSVEGGGSDTQYF

clone size: once
J gene: TRBJ2-3
D gene: -
V gene: TRBV30
CDR3 DNA: TGTGCCTGGAGACCCAGGAGTAGCGGCACAGATACGCAGTATTTT
CDR3 protein: CAWRPRSSGTDTQYF

clone size: -
J gene: TRBJ2-1
D gene: -
V gene: TRBV29-1
CDR3 DNA: TGCAGCGCAATACAAAGACGGGGGGCAACCTACAATGAGCAGTTCTTC
CDR3 protein: CSAIQRRGATYNEQFF

clone size: -
J gene: TRBJ2-2
D gene: -
V gene: TRBV5-5
CDR3 DNA: TGTGCCAGCAGCTTAAGCGGGACATCCACTAACACCGGGGAGCTGTTTTTT
CDR3 protein: CASSLSGTSTNTGELFF

clone size: -
J gene: TRBJ2-7
D gene: -
V gene: TRBV4-2
CDR3 DNA: TGTGCCAGCAGCCAAGCGAACTCTCAACCCTACGAGCAGTACTTC
CDR3 protein: CASSQANSQPYEQYF

clone size: -
J gene: TRBJ2-3
D gene: TRBD2
V gene: TRBV11-2
CDR3 DNA: TGTGCCAGCAGCTTAGGGGGGACTAGCGGGAGGACAGATACGCAGTATTTT
CDR3 protein: CASSLGGTSGRTDTQYF

clone size: -
J gene: TRBJ2-2
D gene: TRBD2
V gene: TRBV18
CDR3 DNA: TGTGCCAGCTCCGGGACTAATCCCGGGGAGCTGTTTTTT
CDR3 protein: CASSGTNPGELFF

clone size: -
J gene: TRBJ2-1
D gene: TRBD2
V gene: TRBV5-1
CDR3 DNA: TGCGCCAGCAGCTTGGCCACTAGCGGACCCTACAATGAGCAGTTCTTC
CDR3 protein: CASSLATSGPYNEQFF

clone size: -
J gene: TRBJ1-2
D gene: -
V gene: TRBV30
CDR3 DNA: TGTGCCTGGAGCTGGGACGGCCCCTATGGCTACACCTTC
CDR3 protein: CAWSWDGPYGYTF

clone size: -
J gene: TRBJ2-3
D gene: -
V gene: TRBV10-3
CDR3 DNA: TGTGCCATCAGCCCCCAGGGGGGGGATACGCAGTATTTT
CDR3 protein: CAISPQGGDTQYF

clone size: few
J gene: TRBJ1-2
D gene: -
V gene: TRBV6-1
CDR3 DNA: TGTGCCAGCAGTACCTATGGGGGCTACACCTTC
CDR3 protein: CASSTYGGYTF

clone size: -
J gene: TRBJ2-5
D gene: TRBD1
V gene: TRBV4-3
CDR3 DNA: TGCGCCAGTAGGGATCAGGGGGCGGGGGAGACCCAGTACTTC
CDR3 protein: CASRDQGAGETQYF

clone size: -
J gene: TRBJ1-1
D gene: -
V gene: TRBV21-1
CDR3 DNA: TGTGCCAGCAGCAAAGGGACAGAGGGTAACACTGAAGCTTTCTTT
CDR3 protein: CASSKGTEGNTEAFF

clone size: -
J gene: TRBJ2-3
D gene: -
V gene: TRBV11-3
CDR3 DNA: TGTGCCAGCAGCTTAGACGGCGGGAGCACAGATACGCAGTATTTT
CDR3 protein: CASSLDGGSTDTQYF

clone size: few
J gene: TRBJ2-7
D gene: -
V gene: TRBV2
CDR3 DNA: TGTGCCAGCAGTGGGACCCGCAACGAGCAGTACTTC
CDR3 protein: CASSGTRNEQYF

clone size: -
J gene: TRBJ1-2
D gene: TRBD1
V gene: TRBV6-6
CDR3 DNA: TGTGCCAGCAGTTGGGGACAGGGTGGCGGCTACACCTTC
CDR3 protein: CASSWGQGGGYTF

clone size: -
J gene: TRBJ1-1
D gene: TRBD1
V gene: TRBV6-6
CDR3 DNA: TGTGCCAGCAGTCATACAGGGGCCACTGAAGCTTTCTTT
CDR3 protein: CASSHTGATEAFF

clone size: -
J gene: TRBJ1-6
D gene: TRBD1
V gene: TRBV6-1
CDR3 DNA: TGTGCCAGCAGAGAGACAGGGGGGAATTCACCCCTCCACTTT
CDR3 protein: CASRETGGNSPLHF

clone size: -
J gene: TRBJ2-7
D gene: TRBD2
V gene: TRBV11-2
CDR3 DNA: TGTGCCAGCAGCTCAGGACTAGCGGGTAACGGGTACGAGCAGTACTTC
CDR3 protein: CASSSGLAGNGYEQYF

clone size: few
J gene: TRBJ1-2
D gene: -
V gene: TRBV9
CDR3 DNA: TGTGCCAGCAGCGCGAAAGACGGTGAGATTTTC
CDR3 protein: CASSAKDGEIF

clone size: few
J gene: TRBJ2-7
D gene: -
V gene: TRBV5-1
CDR3 DNA: TGCGCCAGCAGCTCTACAGGGACCTCTTCCTACGAGCAGTACTTC
CDR3 protein: CASSSTGTSSYEQYF

clone size: -
J gene: TRBJ1-2
D gene: -
V gene: TRBV28
CDR3 DNA: TGTGCCAGCAGTTTAACCGCCAGAATCTATGGCTACACCTTC
CDR3 protein: CASSLTARIYGYTF

clone size: -
J gene: TRBJ2-2
D gene: -
V gene: TRBV9
CDR3 DNA: TGTGCCAGCAGCCCTCGGGACCGGACGAACACCGGGGAGCTGTTTTTT
CDR3 protein: CASSPRDRTNTGELFF

clone size: -
J gene: TRBJ2-7
D gene: -
V gene: TRBV7-3
CDR3 DNA: TGTGCCAGCAGCGCCGCCTACGAGCAGTACTTC
CDR3 protein: CASSAAYEQYF

clone size: -
J gene: TRBJ1-1
D gene: TRBD1
V gene: TRBV30
CDR3 DNA: TGTGCCTGGGCACAGGGGCTGAACACTGAAGCTTTCTTT
CDR3 protein: CAWAQGLNTEAFF

clone size: -
J gene: TRBJ1-4
D gene: -
V gene: TRBV28
CDR3 DNA: TGTGCCACCGGTACGGGGGGGGGTAATGAAAAACTGTTTTTT
CDR3 protein: CATGTGGGNEKLFF

clone size: -
J gene: TRBJ1-1
D gene: -
V gene: TRBV30
CDR3 DNA: TGTGCCTGGAAAGTTAGGCGGGATTTCACTGAAGCTTTCTTT
CDR3 protein: CAWKVRRDFTEAFF

clone size: -
J gene: TRBJ1-1
D gene: -
V gene: TRBV2
CDR3 DNA: TGTGCCAGCAGTGGGATGGGGTGGGACACTGAAGCTTTCTTT
CDR3 protein: CASSGMGWDTEAFF

clone size: -
J gene: TRBJ2-1
D gene: TRBD2
V gene: TRBV27
CDR3 DNA: TGTGCCAGCAAACCCGCGCCGGGTAGCGGGAGTAATGAGCAGTTCTTC
CDR3 protein: CASKPAPGSGSNEQFF

clone size: -
J gene: TRBJ2-1
D gene: TRBD2
V gene: TRBV7-3
CDR3 DNA: TGTGCCAGCAGCAACGGGGGGGCCAATGAGCAGTTCTTC
CDR3 protein: CASSNGGANEQFF

clone size: -
J gene: TRBJ1-5
D gene: -
V gene: TRBV6-5
CDR3 DNA: TGTGCCAGCAGACCCGACAGCAATCAGCCCCAGCATTTT
CDR3 protein: CASRPDSNQPQHF

clone size: -
J gene: TRBJ2-2
D gene: -
V gene: TRBV29-1
CDR3 DNA: TGCAGCGTTGATTTCGGGCGGAGGGGCACCGGGGAGCTGTTTTTT
CDR3 protein: CSVDFGRRGTGELFF

clone size: -
J gene: TRBJ2-7
D gene: TRBD1
V gene: TRBV7-9
CDR3 DNA: TGTGCCAGCAGGGGACAGAGCTCATCCTACGAGCAGTACTTC
CDR3 protein: CASRGQSSSYEQYF

clone size: few
J gene: TRBJ2-7
D gene: TRBD1
V gene: TRBV5-1
CDR3 DNA: TGCGCCAGCAGCCCCCAACAGGGGGGCGCCTACGAGCAGTACTTC
CDR3 protein: CASSPQQGGAYEQYF

clone size: once
J gene: TRBJ1-6
D gene: -
V gene: TRBV27
CDR3 DNA: TGTGCCAGTCGGGCCGGGGGGAGGTCCTATAATTCACCCCTCCACTTT
CDR3 protein: CASRAGGRSYNSPLHF

clone size: -
J gene: TRBJ2-5
D gene: TRBD2
V gene: TRBV2
CDR3 DNA: TGTGCCAGCAGCGCTACTAGCGGCCAAGAGACCCAGTACTTC
CDR3 protein: CASSATSGQETQYF

clone size: -
J gene: TRBJ1-2
D gene: -
V gene: TRBV11-2
CDR3 DNA: TGTGCCAGCAGCTTAGGCACCACTAACTATGGCTACACCTTC
CDR3 protein: CASSLGTTNYGYTF

clone size: -
J gene: TRBJ2-1
D gene: -
V gene: TRBV11-3
CDR3 DNA: TGTGCCAGCAGTTCCACATCGGGGTGGGGCTCCTACAATGAGCAGTTCTTC
CDR3 protein: CASSSTSGWGSYNEQFF

clone size: -
J gene: TRBJ2-7
D gene: -
V gene: TRBV4-3
CDR3 DNA: TGCGCCAGCAGCCAAGAACAGGGTCTATCCTACGAGCAGTACTTC
CDR3 protein: CASSQEQGLSYEQYF

clone size: -
J gene: TRBJ1-1
D gene: -
V gene: TRBV5-1
CDR3 DNA: TGCGCCAGCAGCTTGGGAGGTATGGGGGGTTTTGCTTTCTTT
CDR3 protein: CASSLGGMGGFAFF

clone size: -
J gene: TRBJ1-1
D gene: -
V gene: TRBV11-1
CDR3 DNA: TGTGCCAGCAGCGTTGGGGGCGGAAAACCCACTGAAGCTTTCTTT
CDR3 protein: CASSVGGGKPTEAFF

clone size: many
J gene: TRBJ2-5
D gene: -
V gene: TRBV7-9
CDR3 DNA: TGTGCCAGCAGTCGCCAAGAGACCCAGTACTTC
CDR3 protein: CASSRQETQYF

clone size: -
J gene: TRBJ2-7
D gene: -
V gene: TRBV7-2
CDR3 DNA: TGTGCCAGCAGCTTAGAGGCAGTTACCTACGAGCAGTACTTC
CDR3 protein: CASSLEAVTYEQYF

clone size: many
J gene: TRBJ2-6
D gene: TRBD1
V gene: TRBV11-2
CDR3 DNA: TGTGCCAGCGGCGGGACAGGGTTTCGCTCTGGGGCCAACGTCCTGACTTTC
CDR3 protein: CASGGTGFRSGANVLTF

clone size: -
J gene: TRBJ2-3
D gene: TRBD1
V gene: TRBV18
CDR3 DNA: TGTGCCAGCTCACCGGGACAGGCTGGGCCAGATACGCAGTATTTT
CDR3 protein: CASSPGQAGPDTQYF